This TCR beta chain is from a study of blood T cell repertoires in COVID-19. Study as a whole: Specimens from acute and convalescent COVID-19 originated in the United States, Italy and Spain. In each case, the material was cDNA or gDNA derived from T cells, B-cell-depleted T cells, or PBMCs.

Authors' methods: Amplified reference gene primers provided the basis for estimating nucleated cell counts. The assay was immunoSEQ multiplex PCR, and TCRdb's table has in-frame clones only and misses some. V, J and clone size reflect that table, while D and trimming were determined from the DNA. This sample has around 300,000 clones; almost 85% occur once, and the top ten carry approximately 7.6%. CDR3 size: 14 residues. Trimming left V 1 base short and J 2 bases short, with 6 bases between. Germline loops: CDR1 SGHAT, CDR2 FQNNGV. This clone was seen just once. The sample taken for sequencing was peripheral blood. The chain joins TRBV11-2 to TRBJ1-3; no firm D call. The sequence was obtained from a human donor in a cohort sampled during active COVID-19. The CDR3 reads CASSLGQTGNTIYF. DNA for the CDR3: TGTGCCAGCAGCTTAGGACAAACTGGAAACACCATATATTTT.